The sequence of this T cell receptor beta chain was determined in a study of cytomegalovirus exposure and HLA in healthy donors. This PCR relied on a set of 60 Vbeta primers and 13 Jbeta primers. TCRdb's table, derived via immunoSEQ multiplex PCR, lists solely in-frame clones and lacks some. Of 150,000 to 200,000 clones in the sample, roughly four fifths were seen once. The germline gives CDR1 MNHNS, CDR2 SASEGT. Trimming stripped 6 bases from V and 2 bases from J, with 7 bases between. CDR3 length: 13 residues. This TCR was recovered from a woman aged 25 to 39 in good health and CMV-seropositive. The chain links TRBV6-1 to TRBJ2-2; D is undetermined. The sequencing sample was made of PBMCs. CDR3 region: CASRPLNTGELFF. DNA for the CDR3: TGTGCCAGCAGACCGCTAAACACCGGGGAGCTGTTTTTT.